The text below deals with one T cell receptor (beta chain). Its antigen remains unidentified. The sample originates from a study of cytomegalovirus exposure and HLA in healthy donors. About the study: Previous work identified 120 million or so unique TCR beta sequences from some 170 million T cells.

The study, taken as a whole, reports: In a later analysis, HLA-C alleles had the fewest associated TCRs, DRB1 alleles the most. Common viral pathogens were later found to be apparently linked to several of the most significant clusters.

Amplification used 60 Vbeta primers and 13 Jbeta primers. This table comes from immunoSEQ multiplex PCR, and its TCRdb copy is limited to in-frame clones, with some not included. The repertoire holds approximately 190,000 clones, with approximately 80% as singletons. Per germline, CDR1 SGHNT and CDR2 YYREEE (reference sequence). Trimming left V 4 bases short and J 0 bases short, with 10 bases between. CDR3 length: 14 amino acids. What was sequenced was PBMCs. V gene TRBV5-4 combines with J gene TRBJ1-1, with D unresolved. This clonotype was sampled from a woman aged 25 to 39 in good health and CMV-seropositive. The CDR3 spells CASSPRNMNTEAFF. Here the CDR3 DNA reads TGTGCCAGCAGCCCTCGAAACATGAACACTGAAGCTTTCTTT.